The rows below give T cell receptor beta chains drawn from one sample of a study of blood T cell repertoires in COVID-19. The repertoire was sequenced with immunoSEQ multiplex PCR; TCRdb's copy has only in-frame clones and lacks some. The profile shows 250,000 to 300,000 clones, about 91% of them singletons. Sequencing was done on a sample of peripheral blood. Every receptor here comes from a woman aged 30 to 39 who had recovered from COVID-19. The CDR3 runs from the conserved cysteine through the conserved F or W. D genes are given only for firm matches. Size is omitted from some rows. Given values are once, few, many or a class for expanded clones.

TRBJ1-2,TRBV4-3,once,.,TGCGCCAGCAGCCAAGGCCTATCGGGCAGGGGCTATGGCTACACCTTC,CASSQGLSGRGYGYTF
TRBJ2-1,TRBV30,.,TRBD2,TGTGCCTGGAACCAGGGACTAGCATATGAGCAGTTCTTC,CAWNQGLAYEQFF
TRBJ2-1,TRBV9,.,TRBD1,TGTGCCAGCAGCCCTTGGGGACAGGTGAGGTACAATGAGCAGTTCTTC,CASSPWGQVRYNEQFF
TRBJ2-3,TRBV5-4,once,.,TGTGCCAGCAGCTTGCGGCAGGGGGATACGCAGTATTTT,CASSLRQGDTQYF
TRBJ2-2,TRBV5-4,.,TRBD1,TGTGCCAGCAGCCGACAGGGGGAGAGCACCGGGGAGCTGTTTTTT,CASSRQGESTGELFF
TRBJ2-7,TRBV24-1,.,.,TGTGCCACCAGTGATTTAGGAGGGGACGGCTCCTACGAGCAGTACTTC,CATSDLGGDGSYEQYF
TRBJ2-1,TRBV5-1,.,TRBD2,TGCGCCAGCAGCTTGGCCGGACTAGTTCGTGGCAATGAGCAGTTCTTC,CASSLAGLVRGNEQFF
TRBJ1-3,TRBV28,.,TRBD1,TGTGCCAGCCAGGGGGCAGGGTCCTCTGGAAACACCATATATTTT,CASQGAGSSGNTIYF
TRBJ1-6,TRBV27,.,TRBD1,TGTGCCAGCAGTTTTGACAGGGGCAATTCACCCCTCCACTTT,CASSFDRGNSPLHF
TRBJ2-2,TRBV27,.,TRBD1,TGTGCCAGCAGCACCAAACAGGGGGCAGATCGCGGGGAGCTGTTTTTT,CASSTKQGADRGELFF